Below are 10 T cell receptor beta chains sequenced from a single sample in a study of OX40 agonist ivuxolimab in advanced cancers. Libraries were prepared by immunoSEQ multiplex PCR; TCRdb keeps only in-frame clonotypes and omits some of them. The sample has tens of thousands of clones; 75% to 85% are singletons. The source material was CD4+ or CD8+ T cells sorted from blood, sampled in a trial of the OX40 agonist ivuxolimab. These receptors all stem from an adult with an advanced solid tumor such as melanoma, head and neck, liver or kidney cancer.

This clone was picked up a small number of times. The chain uses TRBV4-3 and TRBJ1-6; D might be TRBD1 (5 bases). The germline CDR1 and CDR2 sequences are LGHNA and YSLEER. The CDR3 is 15 residues long. V dropped 5 bases and J dropped 10 bases, with 18 bases sitting between them. CDR3 in DNA: TGCGCCAGCAGCAACCGCAGGGCACTAGGGTCACCCCTCCACTTT. Amino acids: CASSNRRALGSPLHF.

This clone has just a few counts. CDR3 DNA: TGTGCCAGCAGCCCCACTCTACCTCCGGGGGACACTGAAGCTTTCTTT. The encoded protein is CASSPTLPPGDTEAFF. The chain is built from TRBV7-2 and TRBJ1-1, with D perhaps matching TRBD1 (5 bases). V lost 5 bases and J lost 3, with 19 bases in between. CDR1 is SGHTA and CDR2 is FQGNSA in the germline V gene. This CDR3 contains 16 residues.

The genes are TRBV5-1 and TRBJ2-2; the match to TRBD1 covers 8 bases. The CDR3 totals 16 residues. Germline loops: CDR1 SGHRS, CDR2 YFSETQ. The V segment lost 4 bases and the J segment 1 base; nucleotides outside the gene matches: 6. The CDR3, as DNA: TGCGCCAGCAGCAAACAGGGGGACCAGAACACCGGGGAGCTGTTTTTT. It translates to CASSKQGDQNTGELFF.

This clone showed up just once. This sequence joins TRBV2 and TRBJ1-1; D is uncertain. The CDR3 length is 13 residues. In germline, CDR1 is SNHLY, CDR2 FYNNEI. The V gene lost 6 bases and the J gene lost 3 bases, with 11 bases spanning the gap. This CDR3 reads CASRESAYTEAFF. CDR3 in DNA: TGTGCCAGCAGAGAATCCGCCTACACTGAAGCTTTCTTT.

This sequence joins TRBV6-5 and TRBJ2-7; weak D call: TRBD2 (6 bases). CDR1 and CDR2 (germline): MNHEY, SVGAGI. V was pared by 8 bases and J by 4 bases, with 15 bases between. The length of the CDR3 is 13 residues. Here the CDR3 DNA reads TGTGCCAGCGGAGACGGCGGGAAGTACGAGCAGTACTTC. Encoded protein: CASGDGGKYEQYF.

The chain is built from TRBV30 and TRBJ2-2, with D possibly matching TRBD2 (5 bases). The CDR3 is made up of 14 amino acids. Germline lookup yields CDR1 GTSNPN and CDR2 SVGIG (reference sequence). Trimming removed 3 bases at V and 2 bases at J, with 10 bases between. CDR3 amino acids: CAWRVARNTGELFF. The CDR3 region has the DNA TGTGCCTGGAGGGTAGCGAGAAACACCGGGGAGCTGTTTTTT.

The chain joins TRBV21-1 to TRBJ2-1; TRBD2, the D gene given by the table, was not confirmed from the DNA. TRBV21-1 is tagged as a pseudogene. The length of the CDR3 is 19 residues. The CDR3 loop is CASSKVSQGAGSSYNEQFF. DNA for the CDR3: TGTGCCAGCAGCAAAGTATCTCAAGGAGCGGGGAGCTCCTACAATGAGCAGTTCTTC.

This chain connects TRBV7-9 to TRBJ1-2; D unclear. Trimming shortened V by 1 base and J by 3 bases, and 15 bases separated the two germline ends. Germline V gene lookup returns CDR1 SEHNR and CDR2 FQNEAQ (reference sequence). The CDR3 is 16 residues long. CDR3 DNA: TGTGCCAGCAGCTTAGGCGAACAATTCCCACACTATGGCTACACCTTC. This codes for CASSLGEQFPHYGYTF. Together with reference TRBV7-9 and TRBJ1-2, the CDR3 gives the full variable domain: DTGVSQNPRHKITKRGQNVTFRCDPISEHNRLYWYRQTLGQGPEFLTYFQNEAQLEKSRLLSDRFSAERPKGSFSTLEIQRTEQGDSAMYLCASSLGEQFPHYGYTFGSGTRLTVV.

CDR3 sequence (DNA): TGTGCCAGCAGGGGCGGGACAGGTAACACCGGGGAGCTGTTTTTT. Amino acid sequence: CASRGGTGNTGELFF. This chain links TRBV2 with TRBJ2-2, with TRBD1 matching 8 bases. Looked up from germline, CDR1 is SNHLY and CDR2 is FYNNEI. The junction had 5 bases not matched to a gene; V was cut back by 6 bases and J by 2 bases. The CDR3 consists of 15 residues.

The chain couples TRBV6-6 to TRBJ1-1, with TRBD1 matching 7 bases. Trimming took 2 bases from V and 4 from J; bases not matched to a gene: 4. The germline gives CDR1 MNHNY, CDR2 SVGAGI (reference sequence). The CDR3 extends over 14 amino acids. CDR3 residues: CASSYAGGITEAFF. The DNA for the CDR3 is TGTGCCAGCAGTTACGCAGGGGGTATCACTGAAGCTTTCTTT.